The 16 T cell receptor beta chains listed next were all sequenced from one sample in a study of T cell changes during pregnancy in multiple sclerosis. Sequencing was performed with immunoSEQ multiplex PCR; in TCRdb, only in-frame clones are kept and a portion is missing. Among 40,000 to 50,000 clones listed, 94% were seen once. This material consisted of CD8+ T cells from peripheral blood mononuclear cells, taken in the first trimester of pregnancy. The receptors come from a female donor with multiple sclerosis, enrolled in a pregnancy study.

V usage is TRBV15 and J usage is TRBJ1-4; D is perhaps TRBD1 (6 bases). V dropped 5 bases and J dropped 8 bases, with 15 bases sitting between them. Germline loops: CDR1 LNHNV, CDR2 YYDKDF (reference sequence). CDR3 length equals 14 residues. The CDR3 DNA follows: TGTGCCACCAGCCCGCGGGGGCCGCAGGAAAAACTGTTTTTT. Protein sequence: CATSPRGPQEKLFF.

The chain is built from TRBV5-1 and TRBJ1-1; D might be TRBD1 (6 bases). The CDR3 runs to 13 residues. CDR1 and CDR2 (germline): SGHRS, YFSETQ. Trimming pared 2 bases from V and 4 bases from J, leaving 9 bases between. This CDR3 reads CASSLGQLTEAFF. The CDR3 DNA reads TGCGCCAGCAGCTTAGGACAGCTCACTGAAGCTTTCTTT.

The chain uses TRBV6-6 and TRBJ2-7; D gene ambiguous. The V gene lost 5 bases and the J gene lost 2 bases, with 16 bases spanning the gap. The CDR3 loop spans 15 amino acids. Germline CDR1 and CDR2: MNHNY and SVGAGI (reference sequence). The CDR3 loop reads CASSKLEPMTYEQYF. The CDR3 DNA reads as TGTGCCAGCAGTAAGCTAGAGCCCATGACCTACGAGCAGTACTTC.

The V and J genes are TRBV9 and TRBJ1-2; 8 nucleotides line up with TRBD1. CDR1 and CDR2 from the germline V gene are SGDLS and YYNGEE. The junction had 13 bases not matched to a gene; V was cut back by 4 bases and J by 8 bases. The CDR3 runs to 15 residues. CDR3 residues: CASSPGAGGGRGYTF. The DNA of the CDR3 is TGTGCCAGCAGCCCAGGGGCAGGGGGCGGACGCGGCTACACCTTC.

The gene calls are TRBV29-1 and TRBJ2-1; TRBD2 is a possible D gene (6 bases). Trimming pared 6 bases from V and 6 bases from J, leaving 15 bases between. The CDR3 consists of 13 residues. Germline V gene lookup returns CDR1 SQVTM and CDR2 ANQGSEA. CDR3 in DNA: TGCAGCGTGAAGTTGGCGGGAATCAATGAGCAGTTCTTC. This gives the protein CSVKLAGINEQFF.

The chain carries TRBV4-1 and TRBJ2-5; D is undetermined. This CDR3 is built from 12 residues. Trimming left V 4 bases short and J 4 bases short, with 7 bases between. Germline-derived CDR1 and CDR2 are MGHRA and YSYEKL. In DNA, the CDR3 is TGCGCCAGCAGCCCAAATTCAGAGACCCAGTACTTC. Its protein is CASSPNSETQYF.

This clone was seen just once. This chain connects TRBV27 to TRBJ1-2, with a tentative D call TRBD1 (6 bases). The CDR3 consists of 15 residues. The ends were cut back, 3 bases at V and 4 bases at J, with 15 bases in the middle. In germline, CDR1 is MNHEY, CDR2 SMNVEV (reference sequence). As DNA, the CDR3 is TGTGCCAGCAGTTTGGGGGTGGGGGCGGGCTATGGCTACACCTTC. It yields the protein CASSLGVGAGYGYTF.

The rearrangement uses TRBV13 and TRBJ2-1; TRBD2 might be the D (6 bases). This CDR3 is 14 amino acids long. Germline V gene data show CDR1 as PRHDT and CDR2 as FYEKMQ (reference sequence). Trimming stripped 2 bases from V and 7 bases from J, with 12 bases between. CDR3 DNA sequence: TGTGCCAGCAGCTTAATGGGACTGGGGAATGAGCAGTTCTTC. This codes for CASSLMGLGNEQFF. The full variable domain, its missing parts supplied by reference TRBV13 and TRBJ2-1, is AAGVIQSPRHLIKEKRETATLKCYPIPRHDTVYWYQQGPGQDPQFLISFYEKMQSDKGSIPDRFSAQQFSDYHSELNMSSLELGDSALYFCASSLMGLGNEQFFGPGTRLTVL.

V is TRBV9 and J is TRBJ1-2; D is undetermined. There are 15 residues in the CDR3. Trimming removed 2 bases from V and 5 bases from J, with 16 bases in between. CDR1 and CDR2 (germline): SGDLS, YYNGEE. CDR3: CASSVYSGNYYGYTF. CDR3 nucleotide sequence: TGTGCCAGCAGCGTGTATTCGGGGAACTATTATGGCTACACCTTC.

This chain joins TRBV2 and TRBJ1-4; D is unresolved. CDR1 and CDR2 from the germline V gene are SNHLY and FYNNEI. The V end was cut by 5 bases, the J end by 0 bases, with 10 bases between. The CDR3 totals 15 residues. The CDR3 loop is CASSIRFATNEKLFF. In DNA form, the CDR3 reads TGTGCCAGCAGTATCCGGTTTGCAACTAATGAAAAACTGTTTTTT.

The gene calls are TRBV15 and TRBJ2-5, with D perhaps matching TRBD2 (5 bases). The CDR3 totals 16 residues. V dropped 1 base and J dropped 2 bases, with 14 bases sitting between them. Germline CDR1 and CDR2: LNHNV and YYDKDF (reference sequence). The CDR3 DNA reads TGTGCCACCAGCAGAGCCGACTTCCGGGAACAAGAGACCCAGTACTTC. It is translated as CATSRADFREQETQYF.

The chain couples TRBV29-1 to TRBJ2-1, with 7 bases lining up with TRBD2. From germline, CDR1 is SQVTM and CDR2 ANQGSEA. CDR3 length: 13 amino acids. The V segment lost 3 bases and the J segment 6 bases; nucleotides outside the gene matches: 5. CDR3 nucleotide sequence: TGCAGCGTTGATTTAGCGGGCCTCAATGAGCAGTTCTTC. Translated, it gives CSVDLAGLNEQFF.

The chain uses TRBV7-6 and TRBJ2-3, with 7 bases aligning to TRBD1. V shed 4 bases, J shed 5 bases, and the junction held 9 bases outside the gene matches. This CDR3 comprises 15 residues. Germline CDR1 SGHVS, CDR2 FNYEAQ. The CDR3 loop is CASSSPGQLLDTQYF. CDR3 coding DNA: TGTGCCAGCAGCTCCCCGGGACAGCTATTAGATACGCAGTATTTT.

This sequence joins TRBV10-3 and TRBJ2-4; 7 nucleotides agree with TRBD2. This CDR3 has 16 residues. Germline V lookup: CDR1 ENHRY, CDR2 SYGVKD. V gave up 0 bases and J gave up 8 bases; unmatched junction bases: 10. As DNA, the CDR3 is TGTGCCATCAGTGAGTCGAAGACTAGCCTGGGGGACATTCAGTACTTC. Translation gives CAISESKTSLGDIQYF.

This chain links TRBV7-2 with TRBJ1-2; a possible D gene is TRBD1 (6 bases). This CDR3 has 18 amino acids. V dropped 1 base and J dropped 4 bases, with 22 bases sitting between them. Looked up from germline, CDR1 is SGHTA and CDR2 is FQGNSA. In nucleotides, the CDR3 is TGTGCCAGCAGCTTAGTCCACAGGGAAGGTGGAGGAGGCTATGGCTACACCTTC. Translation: CASSLVHREGGGGYGYTF.

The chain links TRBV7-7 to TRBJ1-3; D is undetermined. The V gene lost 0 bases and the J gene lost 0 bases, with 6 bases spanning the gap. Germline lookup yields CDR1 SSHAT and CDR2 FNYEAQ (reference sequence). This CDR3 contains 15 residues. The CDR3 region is CASSLAAGSGNTIYF. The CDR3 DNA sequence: TGTGCCAGCAGCTTAGCGGCGGGCTCTGGAAACACCATATATTTT.